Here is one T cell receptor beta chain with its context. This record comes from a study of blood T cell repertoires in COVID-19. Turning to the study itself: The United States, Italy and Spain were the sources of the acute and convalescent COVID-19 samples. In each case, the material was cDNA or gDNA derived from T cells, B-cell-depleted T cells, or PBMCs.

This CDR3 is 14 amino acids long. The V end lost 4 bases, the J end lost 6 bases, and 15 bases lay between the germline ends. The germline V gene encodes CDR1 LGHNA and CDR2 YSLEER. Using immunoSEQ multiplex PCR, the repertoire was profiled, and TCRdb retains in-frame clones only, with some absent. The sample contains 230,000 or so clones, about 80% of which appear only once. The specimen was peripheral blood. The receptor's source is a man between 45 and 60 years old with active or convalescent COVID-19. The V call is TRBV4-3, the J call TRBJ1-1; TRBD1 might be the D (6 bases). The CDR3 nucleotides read TGCGCCAGCAGCCGGGTCCTAAGGACAGCTGAAGCTTTCTTT. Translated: CASSRVLRTAEAFF.